This T cell receptor (beta chain) was documented in a study of patients and donors after allogeneic stem cell transplantation. The CDR3 is 12 amino acids. V lost 7 bases, J lost 3 bases, and 7 bases lay in between. TCRdb re-called the RT-PCR reads with MiXCR, one entry per CDR3 protein. The sample lists under 200,000 distinct CDR3 sequences, over 25% occurring once. This clonotype was detected only a few times. The V gene is TRBV12-3 or TRBV12-4, the J gene TRBJ1-5; D unclear. This receptor was identified in a human donor who was either an allogeneic HSCT recipient or a stem cell or donor lymphocyte infusion donor (not recorded which). It is not recorded whose cells these are; they may come from a transplant donor. The sample comprised blood, either unsorted or a sorted T cell fraction (not recorded which). The CDR3 reads CASTRTNQPQHF. CDR3 coding DNA: TGTGCCAGCACCAGGACCAATCAGCCCCAGCATTTT.